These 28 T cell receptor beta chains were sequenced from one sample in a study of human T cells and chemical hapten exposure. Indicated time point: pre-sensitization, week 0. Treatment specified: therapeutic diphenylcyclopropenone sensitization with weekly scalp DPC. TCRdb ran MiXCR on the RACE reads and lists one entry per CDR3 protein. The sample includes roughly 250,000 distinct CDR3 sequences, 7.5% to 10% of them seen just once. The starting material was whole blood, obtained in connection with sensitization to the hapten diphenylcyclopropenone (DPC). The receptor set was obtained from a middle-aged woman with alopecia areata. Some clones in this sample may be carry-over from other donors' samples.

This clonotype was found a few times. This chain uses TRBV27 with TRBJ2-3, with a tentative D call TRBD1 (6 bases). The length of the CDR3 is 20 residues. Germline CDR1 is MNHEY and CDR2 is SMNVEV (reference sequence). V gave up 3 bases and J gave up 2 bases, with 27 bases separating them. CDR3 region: CASSLFFLQGRKWDTDTQYF. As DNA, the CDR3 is TGTGCCAGCAGTTTGTTCTTCCTACAGGGACGAAAATGGGACACAGATACGCAGTATTTT.

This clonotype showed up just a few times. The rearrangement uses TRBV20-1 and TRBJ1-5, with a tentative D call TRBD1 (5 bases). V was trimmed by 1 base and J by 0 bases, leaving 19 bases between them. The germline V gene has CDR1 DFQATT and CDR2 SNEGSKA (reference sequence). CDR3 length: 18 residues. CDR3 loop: CSARVFGLGGVSNQPQHF. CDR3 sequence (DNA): TGCAGTGCTAGAGTTTTTGGACTCGGAGGGGTTAGCAATCAGCCCCAGCATTTT.

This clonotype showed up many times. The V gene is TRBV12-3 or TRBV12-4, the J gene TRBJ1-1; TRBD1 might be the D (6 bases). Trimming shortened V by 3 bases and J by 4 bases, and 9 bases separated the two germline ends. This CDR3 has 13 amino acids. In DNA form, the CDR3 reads TGTGCCAGCAGTTTCGGCAGGGGCACTGAAGCTTTCTTT. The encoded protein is CASSFGRGTEAFF.

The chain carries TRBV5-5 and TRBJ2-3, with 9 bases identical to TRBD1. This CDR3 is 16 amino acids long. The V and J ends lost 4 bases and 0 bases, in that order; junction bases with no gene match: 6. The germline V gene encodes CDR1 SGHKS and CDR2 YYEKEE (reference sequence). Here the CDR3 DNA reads TGTGCCAGCAGCCAAACCGGGACAGGGAGCACAGATACGCAGTATTTT. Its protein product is CASSQTGTGSTDTQYF.

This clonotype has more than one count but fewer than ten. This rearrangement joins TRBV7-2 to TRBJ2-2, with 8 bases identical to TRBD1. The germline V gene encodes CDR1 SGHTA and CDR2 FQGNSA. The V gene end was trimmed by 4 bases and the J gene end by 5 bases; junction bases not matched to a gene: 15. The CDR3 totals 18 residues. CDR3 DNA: TGTGCCAGCAGCTCCCCGCCCGGGACAGGCCTACGAACCGGGGAGCTGTTTTTT. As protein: CASSSPPGTGLRTGELFF.

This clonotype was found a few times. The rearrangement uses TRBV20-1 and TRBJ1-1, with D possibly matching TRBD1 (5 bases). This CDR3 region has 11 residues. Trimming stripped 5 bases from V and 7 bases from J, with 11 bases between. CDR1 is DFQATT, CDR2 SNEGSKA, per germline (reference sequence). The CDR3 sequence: CSAQGDYEAFF. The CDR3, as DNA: TGCAGTGCTCAAGGGGACTATGAAGCTTTCTTT.

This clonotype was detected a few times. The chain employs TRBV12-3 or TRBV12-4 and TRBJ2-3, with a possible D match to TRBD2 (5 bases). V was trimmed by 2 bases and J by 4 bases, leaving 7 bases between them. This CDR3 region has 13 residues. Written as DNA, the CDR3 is TGTGCCAGCAGTTTAATGGGAGCAGATACGCAGTATTTT. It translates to CASSLMGADTQYF.

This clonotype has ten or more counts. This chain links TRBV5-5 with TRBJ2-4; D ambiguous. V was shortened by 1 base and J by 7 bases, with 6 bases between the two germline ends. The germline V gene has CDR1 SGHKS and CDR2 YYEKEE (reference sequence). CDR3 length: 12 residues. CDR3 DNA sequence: TGTGCCAGCAGCTTGCCCCCGAACATTCAGTACTTC. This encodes CASSLPPNIQYF.

The CDR3 nucleotides read TGCGCCAGCAGCTCTAGCGGGAGGAAGGATACGCAGTATTTT. Translation: CASSSSGRKDTQYF. The chain joins TRBV5-1 to TRBJ2-3; 11 nucleotides match TRBD2. V lost 3 bases and J lost 6; bases outside the gene matches: 3. Germline V gene lookup returns CDR1 SGHRS and CDR2 YFSETQ. This CDR3 contains 14 residues.

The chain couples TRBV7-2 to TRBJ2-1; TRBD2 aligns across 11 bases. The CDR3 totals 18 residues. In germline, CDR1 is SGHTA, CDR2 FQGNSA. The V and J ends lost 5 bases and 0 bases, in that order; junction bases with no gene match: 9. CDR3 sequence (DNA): TGTGCCAGCAGCAGCTTAGCGGGAGGGCCCAGCTCCTACAATGAGCAGTTCTTC. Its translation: CASSSLAGGPSSYNEQFF.

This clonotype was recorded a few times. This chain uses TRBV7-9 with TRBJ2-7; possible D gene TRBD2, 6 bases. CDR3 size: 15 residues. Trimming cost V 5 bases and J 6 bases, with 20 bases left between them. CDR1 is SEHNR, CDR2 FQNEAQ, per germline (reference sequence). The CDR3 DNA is TGTGCCAGCAGCCCCTCCGGAGGGAGTTTCAGCGAGCAGTACTTC. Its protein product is CASSPSGGSFSEQYF.

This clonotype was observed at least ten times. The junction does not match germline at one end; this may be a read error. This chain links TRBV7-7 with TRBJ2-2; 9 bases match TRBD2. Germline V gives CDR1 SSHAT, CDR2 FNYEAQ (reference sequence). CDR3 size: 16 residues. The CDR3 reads CASSSVAGAFTGELFF. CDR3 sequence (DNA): TGTGCTAGCAGCTCCGTAGCGGGAGCATTCACCGGGGAGCTGTTTTTT.

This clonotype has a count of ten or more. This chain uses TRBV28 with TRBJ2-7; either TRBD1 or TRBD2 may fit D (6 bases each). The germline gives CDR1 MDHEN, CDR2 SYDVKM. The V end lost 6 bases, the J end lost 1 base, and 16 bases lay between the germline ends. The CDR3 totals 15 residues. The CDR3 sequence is CASSTPGAGSYEQYF. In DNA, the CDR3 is TGTGCCAGCAGCACGCCGGGGGCGGGGTCCTACGAGCAGTACTTC.

Here the CDR3 DNA reads TGTGCCAGCAGGACCGGGATCTACGAGCAGTACTTC. Translating it yields CASRTGIYEQYF. The J gene is TRBJ2-7, the V gene TRBV28, with D perhaps TRBD2 (5 bases). V gave up 6 bases and J gave up 3 bases, with 9 bases separating them. Germline assignment: CDR1 MDHEN and CDR2 SYDVKM. CDR3 length equals 12 residues.

This chain's CDR3 is CASGPQGPNEQYF. CDR3 coding DNA: TGTGCCAGCGGTCCCCAGGGGCCCAATGAGCAGTACTTC. The V and J genes are TRBV6-6 and TRBJ2-7, with a weak D call TRBD1 (6 bases). Trimming pared 8 bases from V and 7 bases from J, leaving 18 bases between. The V gene's germline CDR1 is MNHNY and CDR2 SVGAGI (reference sequence). The CDR3 has 13 amino acids.

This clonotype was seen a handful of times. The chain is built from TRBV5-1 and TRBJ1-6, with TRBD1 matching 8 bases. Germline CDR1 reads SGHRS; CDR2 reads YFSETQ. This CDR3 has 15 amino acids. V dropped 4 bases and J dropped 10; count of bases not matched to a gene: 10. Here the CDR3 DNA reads TGCGCCAGCAGCCCCGTGGACAGGGATGCATCACCCCTCCACTTT. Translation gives CASSPVDRDASPLHF.

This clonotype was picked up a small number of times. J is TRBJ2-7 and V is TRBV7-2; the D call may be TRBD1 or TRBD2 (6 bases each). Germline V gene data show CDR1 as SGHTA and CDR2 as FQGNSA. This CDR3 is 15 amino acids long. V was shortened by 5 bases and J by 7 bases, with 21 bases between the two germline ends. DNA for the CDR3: TGTGCCAGCAGCCGCACCAGACAGGCAGGAGGGGAGCAGTACTTC. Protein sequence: CASSRTRQAGGEQYF.

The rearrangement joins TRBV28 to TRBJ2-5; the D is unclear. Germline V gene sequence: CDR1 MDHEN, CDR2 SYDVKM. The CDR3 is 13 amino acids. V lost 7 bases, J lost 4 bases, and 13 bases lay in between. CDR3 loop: CASKSSVGETQYF. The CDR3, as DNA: TGTGCCAGCAAGAGTTCCGTGGGAGAGACCCAGTACTTC.

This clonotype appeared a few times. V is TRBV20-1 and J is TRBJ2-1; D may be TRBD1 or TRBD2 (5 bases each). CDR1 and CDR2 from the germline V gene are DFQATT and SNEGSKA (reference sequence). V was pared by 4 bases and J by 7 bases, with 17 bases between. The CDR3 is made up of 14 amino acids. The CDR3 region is CSANQGDGTNEQFF. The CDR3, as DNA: TGCAGTGCTAATCAAGGGGACGGTACAAATGAGCAGTTCTTC.

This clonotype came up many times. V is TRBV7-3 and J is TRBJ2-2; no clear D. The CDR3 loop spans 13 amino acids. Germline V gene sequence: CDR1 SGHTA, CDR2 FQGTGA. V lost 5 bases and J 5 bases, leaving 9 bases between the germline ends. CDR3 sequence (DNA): TGTGCCAGCAGCCCCCGAGAAACCGGGGAGCTGTTTTTT. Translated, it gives CASSPRETGELFF.

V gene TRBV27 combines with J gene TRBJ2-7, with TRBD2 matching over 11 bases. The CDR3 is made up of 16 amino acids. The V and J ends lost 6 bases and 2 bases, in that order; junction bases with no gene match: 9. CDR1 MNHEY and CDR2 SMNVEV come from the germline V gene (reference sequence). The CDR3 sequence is CASSRLGTSGAYEQYF. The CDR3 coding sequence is TGTGCCAGCAGCAGATTAGGGACTAGCGGAGCCTACGAGCAGTACTTC.

The CDR3 reads CASSRGHEQYF. CDR3 sequence (DNA): TGTGCCAGCAGCAGGGGCCACGAGCAGTACTTC. This chain links TRBV2 with TRBJ2-7; tentatively, D is TRBD1 (6 bases). Germline values: CDR1 SNHLY, CDR2 FYNNEI. This CDR3 is 11 amino acids long. V was cut by 6 bases and J by 5 bases, with 8 bases left in between. The full variable domain, rest sourced from reference TRBV2 and TRBJ2-7, is EPEVTQTPSHQVTQMGQEVILRCVPISNHLYFYWYRQILGQKVEFLVSFYNNEISEKSEIFDDQFSVERPDGSNFTLKIRSTKLEDSAMYFCASSRGHEQYFGPGTRLTVT.

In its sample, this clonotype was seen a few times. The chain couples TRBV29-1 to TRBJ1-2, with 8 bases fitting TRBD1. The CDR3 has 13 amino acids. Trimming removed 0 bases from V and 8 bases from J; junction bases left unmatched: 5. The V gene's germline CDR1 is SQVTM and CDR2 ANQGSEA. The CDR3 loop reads CSVEEQQGVGYTF. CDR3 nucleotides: TGCAGCGTTGAAGAGCAACAGGGGGTAGGCTACACCTTC.

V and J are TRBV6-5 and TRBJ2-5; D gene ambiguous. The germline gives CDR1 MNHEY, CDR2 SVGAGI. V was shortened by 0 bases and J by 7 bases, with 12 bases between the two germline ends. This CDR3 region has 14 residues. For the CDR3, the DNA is TGTGCCAGCAGTTACTCTGCTCCCACGACGACCCAGTACTTC. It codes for CASSYSAPTTTQYF.

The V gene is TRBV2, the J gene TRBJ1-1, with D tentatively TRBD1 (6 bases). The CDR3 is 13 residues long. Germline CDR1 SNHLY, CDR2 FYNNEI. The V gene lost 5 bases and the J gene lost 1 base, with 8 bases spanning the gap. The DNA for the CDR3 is TGTGCCAGCAGTAAACAGGGGAACACTGAAGCTTTCTTT. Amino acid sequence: CASSKQGNTEAFF.

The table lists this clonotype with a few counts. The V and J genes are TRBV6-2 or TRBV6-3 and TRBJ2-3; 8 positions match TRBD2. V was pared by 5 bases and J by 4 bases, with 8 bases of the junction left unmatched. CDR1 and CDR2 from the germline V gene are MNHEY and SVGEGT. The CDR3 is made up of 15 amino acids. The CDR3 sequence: CASSTPGLGPDTQYF. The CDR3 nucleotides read TGTGCCAGCAGTACTCCGGGACTAGGCCCAGATACGCAGTATTTT.

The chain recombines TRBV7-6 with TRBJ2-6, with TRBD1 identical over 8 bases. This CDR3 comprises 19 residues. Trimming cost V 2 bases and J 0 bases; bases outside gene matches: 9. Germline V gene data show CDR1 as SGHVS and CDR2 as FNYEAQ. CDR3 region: CASSLIRTGFSSGANVLTF. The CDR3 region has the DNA TGTGCCAGCAGCTTAATTAGGACAGGGTTTAGCTCTGGGGCCAACGTCCTGACTTTC.

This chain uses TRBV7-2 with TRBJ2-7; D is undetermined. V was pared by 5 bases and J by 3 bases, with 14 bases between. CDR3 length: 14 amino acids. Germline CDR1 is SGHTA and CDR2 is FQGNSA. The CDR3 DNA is TGTGCCAGCAGCCCCAAGAGAGGTAGCTACGAGCAGTACTTC. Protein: CASSPKRGSYEQYF.